Included here is one TCR beta chain sequence, with context. The antigen it binds to is not known. The sample holds no much larger clone one base away, and base qualities are not on file. Sample time point, as interpreted from the label and publication: about 25 weeks on oral tofacitinib. Explained via the paper, the treatment or condition label denotes: oral pan-JAK inhibitor, 5-10 mg twice daily. Lesional scalp punch biopsies and peripheral blood were collected from alopecia areata patients. PBMCs were separated by density centrifugation and stained for CD3, CD4 and CD8, after which CD4+ and CD8+ T cells were sorted on a FACSAria. Library preparation employed the immunoSEQ multiplex PCR assay. RNA was extracted from all samples and reverse transcribed into cDNA, which served as template for TCR sequencing. SuperScript III was used to make first-strand cDNA, primed with a 2:1 mix of oligo-dT and random hexamers. A synthetic immune receptor repertoire was used to assess amplification bias, and residual bias was removed computationally. Per the source publication's procedure: After raw reads were preprocessed to remove errors, the CDR3 was defined following IMGT conventions as running from the conserved cysteine to phenylalanine. Clonality was computed by normalizing Shannon entropy by log2 of the number of productive unique TCRs and subtracting the result from 1. CD4 or CD8 identity of scalp clones was inferred by cross-referencing scalp TCRbeta sequences with sorted blood CD4 and CD8 repertoires. TCRdb's version of the immuneACCESS table is confined to in-frame rearrangements and falls short of the full clone set. An unresolved V gene accounts for under half of the shortfall where checked; the remainder is of unknown origin. V and J calls and clone size come straight from that table; D and trimming were deduced from the DNA. The sample table holds 150,000 to 200,000 clones, of which roughly 60% were seen once. The ten most abundant clones make up just over 1% of the sample.

These data are taken from a study of CD8+ T cells in alopecia areata (dated by TCRdb to the late 2010s). Concerning the study at large: Treated patients were enrolled in an open-label pilot trial of oral tofacitinib at 5 to 10 mg twice daily for moderate-to-severe alopecia areata. For the treated patients, the SALT score, which quantifies what percentage of scalp surface area is affected, served as the measure of disease severity. Scalp tissue and sorted CD4+ and CD8+ peripheral blood T cells from patchy and totalis/universalis alopecia areata patients and from healthy controls were covered by human TCRbeta sequencing. The study used high-throughput TCRbeta sequencing to examine T cell clonal expansion in alopecia areata, in both the C3H/HeJ mouse model and human patients. Biopsies were taken from tofacitinib-treated patients at baseline and again at 4 and 24 weeks into treatment, and several of those patients also had a later scalp biopsy. RNA was obtained with the PAXgene miRNA kit for fixed scalp, the miRNeasy kit for PBMCs, and the RNeasy kit for mouse skin. Clonality in the scalp was compared among normal scalp (n=4), patchy alopecia areata scalp (n=8), and alopecia totalis/universalis scalp (n=8). TCRbeta CDR3 regions were amplified by immunoSEQ multiplex PCR using 35 Vbeta forward and 13 Jbeta reverse primers. Tofacitinib was administered for 6 to 18 months, and 6 months of follow-up off drug were then conducted to assess delayed response and recurrence. The full study reports these points: Many expanded lesional clones were found to persist in scalp and blood during tofacitinib treatment, and relapse after treatment cessation may be partly explained by this persistence. Resident alphabeta T cells in normal human skin are also sequenced, complicating scalp TCR repertoire analysis, unlike mouse skin dominated by gammadelta T cells. Lesional scalp, especially in alopecia totalis/universalis, showed higher clonality and more expanded CD8+ clones than normal scalp, suggesting antigenic drive. Tofacitinib significantly decreased scalp clonality and the number of expanded CD8+ clones among the top 100 scalp clones. Because the treated cohort was small and had just a single nonresponder, larger studies are needed to establish links between baseline CD8+ expansion and response. Shared TCR sequences between patients were less evident than in mice, which may be partly attributable to HLA diversity in the patient population.

The CDR3 contains 15 residues, cysteine and phenylalanine counted. Here the CDR3 DNA is all that survives: 45 bases in frame from base 1. V is clipped by 5 bases and J by 4 bases, and the sequence between their germline boundaries is 17 bases long. For CDR1 and CDR2, the germline V gene lists SGHTA and FQGNSA. The rearrangement combines TRBV7-2 with TRBJ2-5; possibly the D gene is TRBD1, per 6 matching bases. The sequenced sample was CD4+ T cells sorted from blood, obtained at week 24, from a patient treated with tofacitinib. The source of this sequence is a human donor with alopecia areata. At the DNA level, the sequence is TGTGCCAGCAGCGCCGTGTTGGGGGCGGGAGAGACCCAGTACTTC. Its protein product is CASSAVLGAGETQYF.